These 10 T cell receptor beta chains were all obtained from the same sample, sequenced in a study of identical twins. TCRdb re-called the 5' RACE reads with MiXCR, one entry per CDR3 protein. The sample includes hundreds of thousands of distinct CDR3 sequences, roughly an eighth of them seen just once. These data also featured in a second study, about yellow fever vaccine responses in identical twins.

Sample: PBMCs. These receptors came from a woman under 30 in good health.

V is TRBV11-1 and J is TRBJ1-1; TRBD1 matches at 7 bases. Trimming took 8 bases from V and 0 from J; bases not matched to a gene: 18. Germline loops: CDR1 SGHAT, CDR2 FQDESV (reference sequence). This CDR3 has 18 amino acids. The CDR3 is CASCQIQGVLWLNTEAFF. The DNA of the CDR3 is TGTGCCAGCTGCCAAATCCAGGGGGTGCTATGGCTGAACACTGAAGCTTTCTTT.

This clonotype was detected only a few times. The chain uses TRBV20-1 and TRBJ2-5; TRBD2 might be the D (6 bases). Between the trimmed V and J ends, which lost 0 bases and 5 bases, there was a span of 25 bases. In germline, CDR1 is DFQATT, CDR2 SNEGSKA (reference sequence). The CDR3 length is 18 residues. Here the CDR3 DNA reads TGCAGTGCTAGAGACCGTCAGTCCTTAGCGGTAATGGGGGAGACCCAGTACTTC. It is translated as CSARDRQSLAVMGETQYF.

For the CDR3, the DNA is TGTGCCAGCAGTTACCGCGTACCCCAGGGTCTAGCGGGAGCCGGGGAGCTGTTTTTT. Translation gives CASSYRVPQGLAGAGELFF. V usage is TRBV6-5 and J usage is TRBJ2-2; 10 bases align to TRBD2. J lost 6 bases, V lost 2 bases, and 15 bases had no gene match. The germline V gene encodes CDR1 MNHEY and CDR2 SVGAGI. The CDR3 covers 19 residues.

CDR3 amino acids: CASSQGGLALDTQYF. DNA for the CDR3: TGTGCCAGCAGCCAAGGGGGACTAGCACTAGATACGCAGTATTTT. The V gene is TRBV5-6, the J gene TRBJ2-3; 9 bases align to TRBD2. With 4 bases clipped from V and 5 bases from J, the junction kept 8 bases outside the gene matches. This CDR3 contains 15 residues. Germline V gene lookup returns CDR1 SGHDT and CDR2 YYEEEE.

This clonotype appeared many times. The chain employs TRBV20-1 and TRBJ2-3, with 9 bases fitting TRBD2. Germline V lookup: CDR1 DFQATT, CDR2 SNEGSKA (reference sequence). Trimming removed 6 bases from V and 6 bases from J; junction bases left unmatched: 10. The CDR3 spans 14 residues. CDR3 region: CSAPTGGRGDTQYF. CDR3 in DNA: TGCAGTGCCCCCACGGGCGGGAGGGGGGATACGCAGTATTTT.

The rearrangement uses TRBV11-2 and TRBJ2-1; D remains unclear. The CDR3 runs 13 residues. The germline gives CDR1 SGHAT, CDR2 FQNNGV. V lost 2 bases and J 4 bases, leaving 6 bases between the germline ends. CDR3 sequence reads: CASSLWPYNEQFF. CDR3 sequence (DNA): TGTGCCAGCAGCTTATGGCCATACAATGAGCAGTTCTTC.

This clonotype was seen more than once but under ten times. DNA for the CDR3: TGTGCCAGCAGTTTAGTCGGCATATATAGCAATCAGCCCCAGCATTTT. Translating it yields CASSLVGIYSNQPQHF. This rearrangement joins TRBV12-3 or TRBV12-4 to TRBJ1-5, with D uncertain. Trimming took 1 base from V and 0 from J, leaving 10 bases between them. The CDR3 sequence is 16 residues long.

This chain joins TRBV20-1 and TRBJ2-7; D may match TRBD1 or TRBD2 (5 bases each). Germline-derived CDR1 and CDR2 are DFQATT and SNEGSKA (reference sequence). V was cut by 1 base and J by 3 bases, with 13 bases left in between. The CDR3 runs to 14 residues. This CDR3 is CSARVGTADYEQYF. CDR3 in DNA: TGCAGTGCTAGAGTGGGGACGGCCGACTACGAGCAGTACTTC.

This sequence joins TRBV11-2 and TRBJ2-1, with D perhaps TRBD1 or TRBD2 (5 bases each). The CDR3 spans 19 residues. Germline V gives CDR1 SGHAT, CDR2 FQNNGV. Trimming cost V 2 bases and J 0 bases, with 20 bases left between them. CDR3 coding DNA: TGTGCCAGCAGCTTAAAATTGTTGGTGGCAGGGAGCTCCTACAATGAGCAGTTCTTC. Translation gives CASSLKLLVAGSSYNEQFF.

V and J are TRBV5-1 and TRBJ2-7; 11 positions agree with TRBD2. V was pared by 4 bases and J by 3 bases, with 12 bases of the junction left unmatched. Looked up from germline, CDR1 is SGHRS and CDR2 is YFSETQ. This CDR3 has 17 amino acids. The CDR3 spells CASSKGGGTSGYYEQYF. CDR3 sequence (DNA): TGCGCCAGCAGCAAGGGGGGCGGGACTAGCGGCTACTACGAGCAGTACTTC.